This T cell receptor (beta chain) came from a study of shared clonotypes between healthy human individuals. Study-level results: Only blood was sampled, and tissue TCR repertoires likely differ from blood ones. Roughly 5% of naive CD4 clonotypes were shared across four donors.

Details on this clone: As yet, its antigen is unknown.

Trimming removed 6 bases from V and 12 bases from J, with 15 bases in between. The CDR3 length is 11 residues. Germline CDR1 is MNHGY and CDR2 is SAAAGT. Data came from immunoSEQ multiplex PCR; TCRdb stores just in-frame clones and leaves some out. This sample has roughly 1 million clones, with around 75% found just once. In the CD4+ fraction, cells were divided into CD45RA+ naive and CD45RA-negative memory subsets. The sequence was collected from a man between 18 and 29 years old in good health. The chain uses TRBV6-8 and TRBJ2-7, with D possibly being TRBD2 (5 bases). Specimen: memory CD4+ T cells sorted from blood. Subset defined: CD45RA-negative fraction. In nucleotides, the CDR3 is TGTGCCAGCAGCTCCTCCGGGGTCTTGTACTTC. Its translation: CASSSSGVLYF.